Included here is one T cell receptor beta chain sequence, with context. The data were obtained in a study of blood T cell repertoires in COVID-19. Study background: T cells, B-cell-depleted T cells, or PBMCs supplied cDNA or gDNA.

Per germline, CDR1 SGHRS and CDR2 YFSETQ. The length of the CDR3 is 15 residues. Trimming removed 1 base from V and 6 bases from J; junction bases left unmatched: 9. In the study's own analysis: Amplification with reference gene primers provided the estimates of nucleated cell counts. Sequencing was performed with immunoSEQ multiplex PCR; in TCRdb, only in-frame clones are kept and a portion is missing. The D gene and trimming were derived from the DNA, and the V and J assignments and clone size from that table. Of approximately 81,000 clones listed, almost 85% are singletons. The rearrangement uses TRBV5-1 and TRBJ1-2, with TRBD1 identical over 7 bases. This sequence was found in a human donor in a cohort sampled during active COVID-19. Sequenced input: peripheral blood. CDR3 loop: CASSLLGGGEDGYTF. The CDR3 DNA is TGCGCCAGCAGCTTGTTAGGGGGCGGAGAGGATGGCTACACCTTC.